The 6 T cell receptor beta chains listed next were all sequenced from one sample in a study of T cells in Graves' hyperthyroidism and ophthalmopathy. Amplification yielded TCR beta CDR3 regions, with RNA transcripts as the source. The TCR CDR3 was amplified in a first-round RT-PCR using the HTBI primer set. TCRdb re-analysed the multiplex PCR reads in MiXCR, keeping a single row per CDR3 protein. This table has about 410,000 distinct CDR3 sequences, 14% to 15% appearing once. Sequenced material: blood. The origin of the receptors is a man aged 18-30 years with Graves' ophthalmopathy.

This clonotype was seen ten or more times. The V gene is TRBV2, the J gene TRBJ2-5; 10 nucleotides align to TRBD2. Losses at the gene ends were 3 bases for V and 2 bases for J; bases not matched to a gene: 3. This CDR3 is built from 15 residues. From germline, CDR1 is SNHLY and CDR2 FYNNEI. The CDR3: CASSEGAGGQETQYF. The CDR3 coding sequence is TGTGCCAGCAGTGAGGGAGCGGGGGGGCAAGAGACCCAGTACTTC.

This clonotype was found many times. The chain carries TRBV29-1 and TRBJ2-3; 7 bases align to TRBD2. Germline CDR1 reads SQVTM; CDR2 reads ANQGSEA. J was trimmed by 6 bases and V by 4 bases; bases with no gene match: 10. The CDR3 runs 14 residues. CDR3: CSVGLALNSDTQYF. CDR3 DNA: TGCAGCGTTGGACTAGCACTGAACTCGGATACGCAGTATTTT.

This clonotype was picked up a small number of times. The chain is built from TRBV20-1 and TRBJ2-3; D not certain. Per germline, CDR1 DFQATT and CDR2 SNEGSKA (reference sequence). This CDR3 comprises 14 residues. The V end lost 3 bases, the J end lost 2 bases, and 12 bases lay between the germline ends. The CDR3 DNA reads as TGCAGTGCTAGTGGTAGTCCCCCCACAGATACGCAGTATTTT. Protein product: CSASGSPPTDTQYF.

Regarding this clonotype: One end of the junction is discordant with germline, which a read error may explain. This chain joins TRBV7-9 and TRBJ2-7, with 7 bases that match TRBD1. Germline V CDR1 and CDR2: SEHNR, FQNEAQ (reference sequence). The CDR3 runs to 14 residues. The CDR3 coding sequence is TGTGCCAGCAGCCCGGGACAGAACCTCTACGAGCAGTGCTTC. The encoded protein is CASSPGQNLYEQCF.

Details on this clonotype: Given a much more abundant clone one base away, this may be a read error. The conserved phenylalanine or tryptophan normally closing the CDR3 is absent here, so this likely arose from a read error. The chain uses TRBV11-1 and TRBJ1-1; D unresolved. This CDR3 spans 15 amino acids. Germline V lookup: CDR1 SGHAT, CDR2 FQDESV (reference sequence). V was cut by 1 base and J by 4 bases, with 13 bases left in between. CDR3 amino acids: CASSLGVISGTEAFL. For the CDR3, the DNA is TGTGCCAGCAGCTTAGGGGTTATCAGCGGCACTGAAGCTTTCCTT.

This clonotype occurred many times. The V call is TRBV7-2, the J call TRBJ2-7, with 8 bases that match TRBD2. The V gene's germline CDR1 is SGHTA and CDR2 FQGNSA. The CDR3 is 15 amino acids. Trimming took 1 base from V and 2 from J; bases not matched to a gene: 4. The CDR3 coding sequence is TGTGCCAGCAGCTTAGTAGAGCGGGGGACCTACGAGCAGTACTTC. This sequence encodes CASSLVERGTYEQYF.